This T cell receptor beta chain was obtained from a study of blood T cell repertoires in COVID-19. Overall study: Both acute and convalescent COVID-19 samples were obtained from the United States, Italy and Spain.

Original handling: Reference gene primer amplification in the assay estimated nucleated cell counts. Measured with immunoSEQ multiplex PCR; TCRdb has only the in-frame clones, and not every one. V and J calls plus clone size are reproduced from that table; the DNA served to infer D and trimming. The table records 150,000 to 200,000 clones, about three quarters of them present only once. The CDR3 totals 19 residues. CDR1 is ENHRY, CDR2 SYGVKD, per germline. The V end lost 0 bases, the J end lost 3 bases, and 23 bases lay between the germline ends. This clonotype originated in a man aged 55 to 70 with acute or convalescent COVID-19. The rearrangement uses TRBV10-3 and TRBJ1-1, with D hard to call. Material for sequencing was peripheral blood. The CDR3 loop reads CAISESTGRREELDTEAFF. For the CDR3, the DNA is TGTGCCATCAGTGAGTCGACTGGGCGGAGGGAGGAGCTGGACACTGAAGCTTTCTTT.